These 8 T cell receptor beta chains originate from one sample sequenced in a study of response to subunit inactivated influenza vaccine. MiXCR, run by TCRdb on the RT-PCR reads, gives a single entry per CDR3 protein. The data contain roughly 700,000 distinct CDR3 sequences, 14% of them singletons. Sequenced material: PBMCs from blood, taken 14 to 15 days before vaccination. The receptors originated from a man aged 45-65 years who received an inactivated influenza vaccine.

V and J are TRBV30 and TRBJ1-6; the D gene is possibly TRBD1 (5 bases). The germline V gene has CDR1 GTSNPN and CDR2 SVGIG (reference sequence). V was shortened by 8 bases and J by 6 bases, with 23 bases between the two germline ends. This CDR3 has 16 amino acids. The CDR3 sequence: CARQAAGTWSNSPLHF. CDR3 DNA sequence: TGTGCCCGCCAGGCGGCTGGGACGTGGAGTAATTCACCCCTCCACTTT.

V usage is TRBV7-2 and J usage is TRBJ1-5, with D hard to call. In germline, CDR1 is SGHTA, CDR2 FQGNSA. This CDR3 region has 13 residues. V was cut by 4 bases and J by 7 bases, with 11 bases left in between. CDR3: CASSSTSGQPQHF. Here the CDR3 DNA reads TGTGCCAGCAGCTCAACTTCCGGGCAGCCCCAGCATTTT.

This clonotype was seen more than once but under ten times. The chain uses TRBV6-2 or TRBV6-3 and TRBJ1-2, with D hard to call. V lost 6 bases to trimming and J lost 7 bases, with 18 bases between them. Per germline, CDR1 MNHEY and CDR2 SVGEGT. The CDR3 covers 14 residues. The DNA for the CDR3 is TGTGCCAGCAGATCCTCGGCGGATTCTCGTGGCTACACCTTC. It codes for CASRSSADSRGYTF.

This clonotype was recorded many times. Its ends do not fully match the called genes, so a read error is possible. The chain has TRBV12-3 or TRBV12-4 and TRBJ2-7, with 8 positions matching TRBD2. CDR3 length: 13 amino acids. CDR3 sequence reads: CASSVAGSYEQYF. CDR3 DNA sequence: TGTGCCAGCAGTGTAGCGGGGTCCTACGAGCAGTACTTC.

The chain combines TRBV6-1 with TRBJ2-2, with D tentatively TRBD1 (6 bases). Germline V gene sequence: CDR1 MNHNS, CDR2 SASEGT. V shed 8 bases and J shed 1 base, with 11 bases lying between them. The CDR3 is 14 residues long. CDR3 coding DNA: TGTGCCAGCCTAAGGACAGTGAACACCGGGGAGCTGTTTTTT. Translating gives CASLRTVNTGELFF.

The J gene is TRBJ2-5, the V gene TRBV10-3; D gene uncertain. From germline, CDR1 is ENHRY and CDR2 SYGVKD. Trimming removed 0 bases at V and 5 bases at J, with 10 bases between. This CDR3 spans 14 amino acids. The CDR3 DNA reads TGTGCCATCAGTGAGTCCACGGTAAAGGAGACCCAGTACTTC. It specifies CAISESTVKETQYF.

The CDR3 loop reads CSAEEAGIGYTF. The CDR3 region has the DNA TGCAGTGCAGAGGAGGCGGGTATCGGCTACACCTTC. This rearrangement joins TRBV20-1 to TRBJ1-2; D is unclear. The V end lost 6 bases, the J end lost 8 bases, and 16 bases lay between the germline ends. The CDR3 is made up of 12 amino acids. Germline CDR1 DFQATT, CDR2 SNEGSKA (reference sequence).

This rearrangement joins TRBV6-1 to TRBJ2-7; 11 bases map to TRBD1. The CDR3 spans 13 residues. Trimming cost V 5 bases and J 10 bases; bases outside gene matches: 7. Germline V gene lookup returns CDR1 MNHNS and CDR2 SASEGT. The CDR3 nucleotides are TGTGCCAGCAGTCCCGGGACAGGGGGAGGCCAGTACTTC. Residues: CASSPGTGGGQYF.